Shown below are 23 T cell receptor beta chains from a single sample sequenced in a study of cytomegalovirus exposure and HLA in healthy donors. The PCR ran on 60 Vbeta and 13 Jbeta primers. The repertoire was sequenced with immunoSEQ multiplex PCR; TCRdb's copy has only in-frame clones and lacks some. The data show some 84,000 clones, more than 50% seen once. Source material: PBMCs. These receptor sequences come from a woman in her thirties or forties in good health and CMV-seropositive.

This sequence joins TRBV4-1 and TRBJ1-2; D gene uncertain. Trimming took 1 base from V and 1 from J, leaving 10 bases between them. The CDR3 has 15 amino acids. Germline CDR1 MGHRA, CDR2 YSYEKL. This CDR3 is CASSQGLQVNYGYTF. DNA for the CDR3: TGCGCCAGCAGCCAAGGGCTGCAGGTTAACTATGGCTACACCTTC.

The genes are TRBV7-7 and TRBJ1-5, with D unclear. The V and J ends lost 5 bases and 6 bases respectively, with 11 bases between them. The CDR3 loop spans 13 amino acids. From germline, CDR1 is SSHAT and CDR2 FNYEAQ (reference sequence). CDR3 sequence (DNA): TGTGCCAGCAGCCGCGACTTCGGTCAGCCCCAGCATTTT. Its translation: CASSRDFGQPQHF.

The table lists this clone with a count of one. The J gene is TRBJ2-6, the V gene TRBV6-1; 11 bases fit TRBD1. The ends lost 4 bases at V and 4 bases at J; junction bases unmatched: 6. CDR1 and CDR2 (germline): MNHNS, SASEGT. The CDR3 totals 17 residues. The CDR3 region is CASSAGTGGSGANVLTF. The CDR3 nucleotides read TGTGCCAGCAGTGCCGGGACAGGGGGATCCGGGGCCAACGTCCTGACTTTC.

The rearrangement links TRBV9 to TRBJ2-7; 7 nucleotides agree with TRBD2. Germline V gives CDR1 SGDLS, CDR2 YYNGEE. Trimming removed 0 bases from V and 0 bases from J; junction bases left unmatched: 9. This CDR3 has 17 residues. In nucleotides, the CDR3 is TGTGCCAGCAGCGTAGCCGTGGGAGCGGGGTCCTCCTACGAGCAGTACTTC. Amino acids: CASSVAVGAGSSYEQYF.

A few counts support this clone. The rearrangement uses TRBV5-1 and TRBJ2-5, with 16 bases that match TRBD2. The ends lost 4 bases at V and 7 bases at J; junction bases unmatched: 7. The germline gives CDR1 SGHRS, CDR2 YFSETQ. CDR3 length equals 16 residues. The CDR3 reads CASSLGLAGGAGTQYF. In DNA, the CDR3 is TGCGCCAGCAGCCTGGGACTAGCGGGAGGGGCTGGGACCCAGTACTTC.

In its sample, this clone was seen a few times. Here the CDR3 reads CASSPGRYGGTEAFF. CDR3 in DNA: TGTGCCAGCAGCCCAGGACGGTACGGGGGGACTGAAGCTTTCTTT. The V gene is TRBV9, the J gene TRBJ1-1; possible D gene TRBD1, 5 bases. CDR3 length equals 15 residues. CDR1 is SGDLS and CDR2 is YYNGEE in the germline V gene. Trimming stripped 4 bases from V and 5 bases from J, with 18 bases between.

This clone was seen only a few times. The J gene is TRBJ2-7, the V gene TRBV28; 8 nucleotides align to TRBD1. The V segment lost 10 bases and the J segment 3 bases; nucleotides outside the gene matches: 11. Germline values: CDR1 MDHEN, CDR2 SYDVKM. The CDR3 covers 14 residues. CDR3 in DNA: TGTGCCACCGGGACGGACAGGGCCCTCTACGAGCAGTACTTC. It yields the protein CATGTDRALYEQYF.

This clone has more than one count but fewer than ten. CDR3 amino acids: CASTANPGETQYF. CDR3 nucleotide sequence: TGTGCCAGCACCGCGAACCCCGGGGAGACCCAGTACTTC. The V and J genes are TRBV6-5 and TRBJ2-5, with D unresolved. Per germline, CDR1 MNHEY and CDR2 SVGAGI. The CDR3 covers 13 residues. Trimming removed 7 bases at V and 5 bases at J, with 14 bases between.

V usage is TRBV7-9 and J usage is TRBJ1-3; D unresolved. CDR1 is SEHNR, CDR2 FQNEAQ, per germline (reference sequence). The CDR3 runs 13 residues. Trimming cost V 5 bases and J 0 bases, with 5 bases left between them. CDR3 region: CASSRYSGNTIYF. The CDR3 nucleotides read TGTGCCAGCAGCCGGTACTCTGGAAACACCATATATTTT.

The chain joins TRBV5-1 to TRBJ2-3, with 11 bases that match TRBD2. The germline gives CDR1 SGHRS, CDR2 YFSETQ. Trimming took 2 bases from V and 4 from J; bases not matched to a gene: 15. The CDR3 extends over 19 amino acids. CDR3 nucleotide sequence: TGCGCCAGCAGCTTCCCCTTTCCGCGAACACTAGCGGGAGCAGATACGCAGTATTTT. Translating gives CASSFPFPRTLAGADTQYF.

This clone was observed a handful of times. This CDR3 is CASSWTGEETQYF. CDR3 coding DNA: TGCGCCAGCAGCTGGACAGGGGAAGAGACCCAGTACTTC. The gene calls are TRBV5-1 and TRBJ2-5; 9 bases are a match to TRBD1. Germline CDR1 is SGHRS and CDR2 is YFSETQ. This CDR3 spans 13 amino acids. V lost 3 bases to trimming and J lost 3 bases; unmatched junction nucleotides: 0. Full variable domain (remainder filled in from reference TRBV5-1 and TRBJ2-5): KAGVTQTPRYLIKTRGQQVTLSCSPISGHRSVSWYQQTPGQGLQFLFEYFSETQRNKGNFPGRFSGRQFSNSRSEMNVSTLELGDSALYLCASSWTGEETQYFGPGTRLLVL.

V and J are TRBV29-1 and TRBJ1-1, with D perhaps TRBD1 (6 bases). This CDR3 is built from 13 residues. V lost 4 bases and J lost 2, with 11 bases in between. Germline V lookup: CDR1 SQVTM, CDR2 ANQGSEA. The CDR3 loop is CSVARTVNTEAFF. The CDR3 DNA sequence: TGCAGCGTTGCAAGGACAGTCAACACTGAAGCTTTCTTT.

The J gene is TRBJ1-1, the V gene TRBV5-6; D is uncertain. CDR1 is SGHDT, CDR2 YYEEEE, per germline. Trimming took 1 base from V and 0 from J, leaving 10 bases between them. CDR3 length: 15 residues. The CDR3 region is CASSLSGMLNTEAFF. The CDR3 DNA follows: TGTGCCAGCAGCTTGTCCGGGATGCTGAACACTGAAGCTTTCTTT.

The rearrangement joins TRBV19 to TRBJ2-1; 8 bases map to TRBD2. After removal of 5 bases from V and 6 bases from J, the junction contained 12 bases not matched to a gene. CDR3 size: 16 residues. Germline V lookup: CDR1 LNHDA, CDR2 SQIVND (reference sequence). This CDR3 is CASSPGGLAGPNEQFF. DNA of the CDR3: TGTGCCAGTAGTCCCGGTGGGCTAGCGGGTCCCAATGAGCAGTTCTTC.

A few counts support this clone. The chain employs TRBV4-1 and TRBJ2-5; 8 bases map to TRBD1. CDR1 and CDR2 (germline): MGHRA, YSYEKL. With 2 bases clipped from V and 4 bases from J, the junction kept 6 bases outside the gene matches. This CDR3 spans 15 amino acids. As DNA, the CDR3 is TGCGCCAGCAGCCAACCGGACAGGGTAGGAGAGACCCAGTACTTC. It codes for CASSQPDRVGETQYF.

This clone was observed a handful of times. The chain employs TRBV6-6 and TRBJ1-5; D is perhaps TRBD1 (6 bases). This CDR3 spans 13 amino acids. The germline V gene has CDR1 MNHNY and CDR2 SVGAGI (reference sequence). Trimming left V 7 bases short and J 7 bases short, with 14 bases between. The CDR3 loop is CASTHRAEQPQHF. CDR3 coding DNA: TGTGCCAGCACCCACAGGGCAGAACAGCCCCAGCATTTT.

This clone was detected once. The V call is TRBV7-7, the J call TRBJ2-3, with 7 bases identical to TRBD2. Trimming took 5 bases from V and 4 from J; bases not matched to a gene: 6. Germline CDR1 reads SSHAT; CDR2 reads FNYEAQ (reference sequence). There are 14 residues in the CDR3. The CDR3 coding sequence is TGTGCCAGCAGCGTAAGCGGGACCGCAGATACGCAGTATTTT. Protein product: CASSVSGTADTQYF.

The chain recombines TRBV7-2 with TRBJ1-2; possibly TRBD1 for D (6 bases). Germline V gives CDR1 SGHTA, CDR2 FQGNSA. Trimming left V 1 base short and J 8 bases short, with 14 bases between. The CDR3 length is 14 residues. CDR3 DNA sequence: TGTGCCAGCAGCTTAGGGGCGGGGGCGGACGGCTACACCTTC. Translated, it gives CASSLGAGADGYTF.

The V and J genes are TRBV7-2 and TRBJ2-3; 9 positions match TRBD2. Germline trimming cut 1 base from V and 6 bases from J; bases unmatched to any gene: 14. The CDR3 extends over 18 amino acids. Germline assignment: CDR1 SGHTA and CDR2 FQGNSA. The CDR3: CASSLGRSAGGRGDTQYF. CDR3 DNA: TGTGCCAGCAGCTTAGGGCGGTCAGCGGGAGGTCGGGGGGATACGCAGTATTTT.

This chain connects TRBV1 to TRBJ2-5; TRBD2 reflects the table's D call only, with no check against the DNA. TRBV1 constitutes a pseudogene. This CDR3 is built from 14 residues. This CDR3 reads CTSSHAGWAETQYF. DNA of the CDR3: TGCACCAGCAGCCATGCGGGCTGGGCGGAGACCCAGTACTTC.

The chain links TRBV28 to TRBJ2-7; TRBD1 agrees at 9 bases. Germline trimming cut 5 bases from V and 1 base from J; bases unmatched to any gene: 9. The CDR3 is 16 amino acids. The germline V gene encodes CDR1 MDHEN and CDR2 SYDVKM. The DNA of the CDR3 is TGTGCCAGCAGTGGTCCGGGACAGGGAAATTCCTACGAGCAGTACTTC. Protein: CASSGPGQGNSYEQYF.

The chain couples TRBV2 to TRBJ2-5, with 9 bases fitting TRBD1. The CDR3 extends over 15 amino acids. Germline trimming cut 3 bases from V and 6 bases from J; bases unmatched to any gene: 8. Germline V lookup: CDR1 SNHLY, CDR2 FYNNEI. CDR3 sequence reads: CASSDRGQGLKTQYF. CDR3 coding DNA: TGTGCCAGCAGTGACAGGGGACAGGGCCTAAAGACCCAGTACTTC. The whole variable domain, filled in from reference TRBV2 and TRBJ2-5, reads EPEVTQTPSHQVTQMGQEVILRCVPISNHLYFYWYRQILGQKVEFLVSFYNNEISEKSEIFDDQFSVERPDGSNFTLKIRSTKLEDSAMYFCASSDRGQGLKTQYFGPGTRLLVL.

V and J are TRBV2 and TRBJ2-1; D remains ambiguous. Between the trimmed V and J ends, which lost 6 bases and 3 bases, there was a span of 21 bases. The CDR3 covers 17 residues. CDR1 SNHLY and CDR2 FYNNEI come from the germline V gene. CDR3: CASRYYDLSLGYNEQFF. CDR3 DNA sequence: TGTGCCAGCAGGTACTACGATTTGTCGCTCGGCTACAATGAGCAGTTCTTC.